Here is one T cell receptor (beta chain) with its context. Its matching antigen is unknown. Germline-derived CDR1 and CDR2 are SNHLY and FYNNEI. V lost 8 bases and J lost 7, with 18 bases in between. This CDR3 is 14 amino acids long. TCR alpha and beta CDR3 regions were amplified from RNA using iRepertoire nested multiplex PCR. TCRdb recomputed calls from the multiplex PCR reads with MiXCR, one row per CDR3 protein. The table has about 17,000 distinct CDR3 sequences, about three fifths seen once. The data were obtained in a study of glioma-infiltrating T cells. Study results and limitations: Tissue and blood shared very few CDR3 sequences.

The chain recombines TRBV2 with TRBJ2-1; D perhaps matches TRBD1 (6 bases). Sequenced material: glioma tissue, nonneoplastic brain tissue, or PBMCs (not recorded which). The receptor's source is a human donor with low-grade glioma or glioblastoma, undergoing nonglioma brain surgery, or in good health (not recorded which). The CDR3 sequence is CASDVQGLRNEQFF. The CDR3 DNA reads as TGTGCCAGCGACGTGCAGGGGCTTCGGAATGAGCAGTTCTTC.